These 15 T cell receptor beta chains share one sample of origin, sequenced in a study of T-cell reconstitution after alpha-beta-depleted transplantation in children. Unique molecular identifiers were used in preparing the TCRbeta library. TCRdb itself ran the PCR reads through MiXCR, one entry per CDR3 protein. The sample consists of about 610,000 distinct CDR3 sequences, under 12% of them appearing once. The material sequenced was PBMCs from the stem cell graft donor, taken from the stem cell graft. These TCRs come from a human donor who donated a stem cell graft to a child with acute myeloid leukemia.

This clonotype was seen a handful of times. The chain has TRBV18 and TRBJ2-1; 11 nucleotides agree with TRBD2. The CDR3 length is 16 residues. Germline lookup yields CDR1 KGHSH and CDR2 LQKENI. The V and J ends lost 0 bases and 6 bases, in that order; junction bases with no gene match: 4. CDR3 bases: TGTGCCAGCTCACCACCTAGCCTAGCGGGAGGCAATGAGCAGTTCTTC. It specifies CASSPPSLAGGNEQFF.

The J gene is TRBJ2-3, the V gene TRBV4-2; D is uncertain. The CDR3 runs to 13 residues. Germline values: CDR1 LGHNA, CDR2 YNFKEQ. V was cut by 3 bases and J by 3 bases, with 7 bases left in between. The CDR3 loop reads CASSQPPTDTQYF. Written as DNA, the CDR3 is TGTGCCAGCAGCCAGCCTCCTACAGATACGCAGTATTTT.

The rearrangement joins TRBV5-5 to TRBJ2-7, with D possibly being TRBD2 (5 bases). Deletions cut 4 bases from V and 4 bases from J, with 15 bases between. CDR3 size: 14 residues. CDR1 is SGHKS, CDR2 YYEKEE, per germline (reference sequence). In nucleotides, the CDR3 is TGTGCCAGCAGCCCTGTACCAGGAGGTTACGAGCAGTACTTC. Translation gives CASSPVPGGYEQYF.

V and J are TRBV12-3 or TRBV12-4 and TRBJ2-2; TRBD2 might be the D (7 bases). The CDR3 loop spans 14 amino acids. The V and J ends lost 8 bases and 5 bases respectively, with 15 bases between them. CDR3 in DNA: TGTGCCAGCCGTAGGGGAGGGGGTACCGGGGAGCTGTTTTTT. It specifies CASRRGGGTGELFF.

This clonotype was observed a few times. V is TRBV9 and J is TRBJ2-2, with no clear D. Germline CDR1 is SGDLS and CDR2 is YYNGEE. Trimming pared 4 bases from V and 1 base from J, leaving 8 bases between. The CDR3 consists of 14 residues. Here the CDR3 DNA reads TGTGCCAGCAGCTCACCTCTGAACACCGGGGAGCTGTTTTTT. Translated, it gives CASSSPLNTGELFF.

This clonotype came up a few times. The chain combines TRBV6-2 or TRBV6-3 with TRBJ2-3, with TRBD1 as a possible D gene (5 bases). The CDR3 length is 13 residues. Trimming took 6 bases from V and 4 from J, leaving 11 bases between them. Germline assignment: CDR1 MNHEY and CDR2 SVGEGT. The chain's CDR3 is CASRPTGPDTQYF. The CDR3 bases are TGTGCCAGCAGACCTACAGGACCAGATACGCAGTATTTT.

This clonotype was recorded a few times. The J gene is TRBJ2-3, the V gene TRBV4-3; D is unresolved. V was pared by 0 bases and J by 5 bases, with 15 bases between. Germline V gene data show CDR1 as LGHNA and CDR2 as YSLEER. The CDR3 covers 16 residues. CDR3 nucleotides: TGCGCCAGCAGCCAAGATGACTCCCTTCTAGGAGATACGCAGTATTTT. Protein: CASSQDDSLLGDTQYF.

The J gene is TRBJ2-7, the V gene TRBV7-2; 9 bases agree with TRBD1. V gave up 1 base and J gave up 5 bases; unmatched junction bases: 6. The CDR3 loop spans 15 amino acids. The germline V gene encodes CDR1 SGHTA and CDR2 FQGNSA. CDR3 sequence reads: CASSLGGQGGDEQYF. In nucleotides, the CDR3 is TGTGCCAGCAGCTTAGGGGGACAGGGTGGCGACGAGCAGTACTTC.

This clonotype was counted between two and nine times. This chain links TRBV4-1 with TRBJ2-5; D is unresolved. The germline gives CDR1 MGHRA, CDR2 YSYEKL. The CDR3 consists of 15 residues. V lost 0 bases and J 3 bases, leaving 11 bases between the germline ends. The chain's CDR3 is CASSQDFTVEETQYF. The CDR3 DNA reads TGCGCCAGCAGCCAAGATTTCACAGTGGAAGAGACCCAGTACTTC.

The chain joins TRBV12-3 or TRBV12-4 to TRBJ2-4; 7 nucleotides match TRBD2. V shed 4 bases, J shed 2 bases, and the junction held 5 bases outside the gene matches. CDR3 length equals 15 residues. The CDR3 is CASSSGEGSKNIQYF. The CDR3 DNA reads TGTGCCAGCAGTTCGGGGGAGGGGTCCAAAAACATTCAGTACTTC.

This clonotype was picked up many times. The chain employs TRBV12-3 or TRBV12-4 and TRBJ2-2; D remains unclear. V gave up 6 bases and J gave up 10 bases, with 6 bases separating them. This CDR3 region has 10 residues. The CDR3 reads CASSSTELFF. The CDR3 nucleotides are TGTGCCAGCAGCAGTACGGAGCTGTTTTTT.

This clonotype has ten or more counts. This chain uses TRBV19 with TRBJ2-7; 8 bases line up with TRBD1. The germline gives CDR1 LNHDA, CDR2 SQIVND (reference sequence). V gave up 3 bases and J gave up 3 bases; unmatched junction bases: 4. The CDR3 runs to 14 residues. The CDR3 sequence is CASSMGTGFYEQYF. The CDR3 DNA sequence: TGTGCCAGTAGTATGGGGACAGGCTTCTACGAGCAGTACTTC.

This clonotype was seen many times. The chain has TRBV7-3 and TRBJ2-3; D ambiguous. The CDR3 has 13 residues. V was trimmed by 1 base and J by 6 bases, leaving 8 bases between them. The germline V gene has CDR1 SGHTA and CDR2 FQGTGA. The CDR3 bases are TGTGCCAGCAGCTTAAACCCCACGGATACGCAGTATTTT. This gives the protein CASSLNPTDTQYF.

This clonotype was detected a few times. The rearrangement uses TRBV20-1 and TRBJ2-7; D gene uncertain. Germline V gene data show CDR1 as DFQATT and CDR2 as SNEGSKA (reference sequence). The CDR3 is made up of 12 amino acids. Trimming took 0 bases from V and 4 from J, leaving 7 bases between them. The CDR3 here is CSARDGRYEQYF. CDR3 sequence (DNA): TGCAGTGCTAGAGATGGCCGTTACGAGCAGTACTTC.

The CDR3 DNA sequence: TGTGCCACTCAGGGGTACAATGAGCAGTTCTTC. It yields the protein CATQGYNEQFF. The rearrangement uses TRBV15 and TRBJ2-1, with a possible D match to TRBD1 (6 bases). This CDR3 contains 11 residues. V lost 9 bases and J lost 4, with 7 bases in between. Germline CDR1 LNHNV, CDR2 YYDKDF (reference sequence).